A single sample gave rise to the 29 T cell receptor beta chains below, sequenced in a study of identical twins listed by TCRdb under 2016. Receptors were amplified or captured by 5' RACE. The reads were generated on an Illumina HiSeq 2000. In-frame beta chains were kept once TCRdb had trimmed the public reads at Q25 with fastp and called clones with MiXCR. CDR3 protein duplicates are merged, each entry listing the most common genes and DNA. A total of 1.5 million or so distinct CDR3 sequences appear in this sample, roughly 35% of them only once. The ten largest clones add up to about 0.27% of the sample. Specimen: cord blood. The receptor set was obtained from a newborn girl in good health.

This clonotype appeared a few times. The CDR3 reads CASTSNFNYGYTF. CDR3 bases: TGTGCCAGCACCTCAAACTTCAACTATGGCTACACCTTC. This chain uses TRBV27 with TRBJ1-2; D gene unclear. CDR1 is MNHEY, CDR2 SMNVEV, per germline (reference sequence). The CDR3 has 13 amino acids. The ends were cut back, 7 bases at V and 2 bases at J, with 11 bases in the middle.

CDR3: CASSPQSRSGNTIYF. The CDR3 coding sequence is TGTGCCAGCAGCCCACAGTCCCGCTCTGGAAACACCATATATTTT. The V and J genes are TRBV5-6 and TRBJ1-3; D gene unclear. The CDR3 contains 15 residues. Germline CDR1 SGHDT, CDR2 YYEEEE. Trimming took off 4 bases at V and 0 bases at J, with 11 bases between the two ends.

The rearrangement uses TRBV2 and TRBJ2-1, with unresolved D. This CDR3 has 12 amino acids. CDR1 is SNHLY and CDR2 is FYNNEI in the germline V gene. Between the trimmed V and J ends, which lost 7 bases and 9 bases, there was a span of 13 bases. The CDR3 DNA reads as TGTGCCAGCAACGGACGGGCTGTTGAGCAGTTCTTC. Its translation is CASNGRAVEQFF.

The chain carries TRBV9 and TRBJ2-1; D assignment may be TRBD1 or TRBD2 (6 bases each). V was trimmed by 1 base and J by 9 bases, leaving 17 bases between them. CDR3 length: 15 amino acids. Germline loops: CDR1 SGDLS, CDR2 YYNGEE. The CDR3 nucleotides read TGTGCCAGCAGCGTAAAAAAAGGGGGGTTCAGTGAGCAGTTCTTC. This gives the protein CASSVKKGGFSEQFF.

This clonotype was seen a handful of times. The chain recombines TRBV7-9 with TRBJ1-4; D gene ambiguous. V shed 7 bases and J shed 5 bases, with 11 bases lying between them. This CDR3 is 13 amino acids long. From germline, CDR1 is SEHNR and CDR2 FQNEAQ (reference sequence). The CDR3 sequence: CASTATVNEKLFF. As DNA, the CDR3 is TGTGCCAGCACCGCGACGGTAAATGAAAAACTGTTTTTT.

The rearrangement links TRBV10-2 to TRBJ2-2; 7 bases are shared with TRBD2. The CDR3 runs to 18 residues. CDR1 is WSHSY and CDR2 is SAAADI in the germline V gene. Unmatched junction bases numbered 13, after V lost 3 bases and J lost 3 bases. This CDR3 reads CASSEALSASGYTGELFF. CDR3 nucleotide sequence: TGCGCCAGCAGTGAAGCTCTTTCGGCTAGCGGTTACACCGGGGAGCTGTTTTTT.

This clonotype turned up a few times. J is TRBJ2-5 and V is TRBV10-3; D is possibly TRBD1 (6 bases). V dropped 5 bases and J dropped 5 bases, with 21 bases sitting between them. Germline V lookup: CDR1 ENHRY, CDR2 SYGVKD. The CDR3 has 16 amino acids. The CDR3 spells CAISIGQSRAGETQYF. The CDR3 DNA reads as TGTGCCATCAGTATCGGACAGTCCCGTGCTGGTGAGACCCAGTACTTC.

In this sample, this clonotype turned up a few times. The chain carries TRBV7-2 and TRBJ1-6, with D uncertain. With 5 bases removed from V and 8 bases from J, the gap between germline ends came to 10 bases. The germline CDR1 and CDR2 sequences are SGHTA and FQGNSA. The CDR3 has 13 amino acids. The CDR3 sequence: CASSLPVYSPLHF. The CDR3 DNA follows: TGTGCCAGCAGCCTTCCGGTTTATTCACCCCTCCACTTT. Filled out from reference TRBV7-2 and TRBJ1-6, the complete variable domain reads GAGVSQSPSNKVTEKGKDVELRCDPISGHTALYWYRQSLGQGLEFLIYFQGNSAPDKSGLPSDRFSAERTGGSVSTLTIQRTQQEDSAVYLCASSLPVYSPLHFGNGTRLTVT.

The V gene is TRBV20-1, the J gene TRBJ2-1, with TRBD2 identical over 10 bases. The V segment lost 0 bases and the J segment 1 base; nucleotides outside the gene matches: 6. Germline V gene sequence: CDR1 DFQATT, CDR2 SNEGSKA (reference sequence). The CDR3 spans 17 residues. The CDR3 DNA reads as TGCAGTGCTAGAGATGCAAGCGGGGGGGCGTCCTACAATGAGCAGTTCTTC. Encoded protein: CSARDASGGASYNEQFF.

The chain has TRBV20-1 and TRBJ1-5; D gene unclear. Trimming cost V 1 base and J 3 bases, with 16 bases left between them. The CDR3 has 16 residues. Per germline, CDR1 DFQATT and CDR2 SNEGSKA (reference sequence). CDR3 protein: CSARGLPLWDNQPQHF. The CDR3, as DNA: TGCAGTGCTAGAGGGCTACCTCTTTGGGACAATCAGCCCCAGCATTTT.

This clonotype was found a few times. CDR3 nucleotides: TGTGCCAGCAGCTTGGGTCCGACAGCCTTTAACTATGGCTACACCTTC. It translates to CASSLGPTAFNYGYTF. This chain connects TRBV5-4 to TRBJ1-2; tentative D call: TRBD1 (5 bases). Trimming removed 0 bases at V and 1 base at J, with 13 bases between. Germline-derived CDR1 and CDR2 are SGHNT and YYREEE (reference sequence). The CDR3 extends over 16 amino acids.

V and J are TRBV20-1 and TRBJ2-1, with 9 bases identical to TRBD1. CDR3 length: 15 residues. V trimming: 0 bases; J trimming: 3 bases; junction bases outside the gene matches: 3. Per the germline V gene, CDR1 is DFQATT and CDR2 is SNEGSKA (reference sequence). The CDR3 protein is CSAREGTGSYNEQFF. CDR3 DNA sequence: TGCAGTGCTAGAGAAGGGACAGGGAGCTACAATGAGCAGTTCTTC.

This clonotype has a handful of counts. This rearrangement joins TRBV6-1 to TRBJ1-1, with D possibly TRBD1 on 6 matching bases. Trimming stripped 7 bases from V and 8 bases from J, with 26 bases between. CDR3 length: 16 amino acids. Germline V gene lookup returns CDR1 MNHNS and CDR2 SASEGT. The CDR3 nucleotides are TGTGCCAGCATGGACAGATTGCTCATTTTCAAGCGCGAAGCTTTCTTT. It codes for CASMDRLLIFKREAFF.

The chain employs TRBV10-3 and TRBJ1-5, with D possibly being TRBD1 (5 bases). The CDR3 is 15 amino acids. Deletions cut 10 bases from V and 6 bases from J, with 22 bases between. CDR1 and CDR2 (germline): ENHRY, SYGVKD. This chain's CDR3 is CATNGGQGGGQPQHF. In DNA, the CDR3 is TGTGCCACCAACGGAGGGCAGGGCGGGGGTCAGCCCCAGCATTTT.

This clonotype was detected only a few times. The chain employs TRBV4-2 and TRBJ2-7, with 8 bases aligning to TRBD1. From germline, CDR1 is LGHNA and CDR2 YNFKEQ. The CDR3 spans 16 residues. V lost 0 bases and J lost 0; bases outside the gene matches: 4. CDR3 nucleotide sequence: TGTGCCAGCAGCCAAGATCTGACAGGGGACTCCTACGAGCAGTACTTC. This translates into CASSQDLTGDSYEQYF.

This clonotype has more than one count but fewer than ten. The chain recombines TRBV20-1 with TRBJ2-1; the D gene could be TRBD1 or TRBD2 (5 bases each). The V gene's germline CDR1 is DFQATT and CDR2 SNEGSKA (reference sequence). The V end lost 5 bases, the J end lost 10 bases, and 24 bases lay between the germline ends. The CDR3 contains 15 residues. The CDR3 DNA is TGCAGTGCTCTAAACCGGGACCACCGGATGGCGGAGCAGTTCTTC. It codes for CSALNRDHRMAEQFF.

This clonotype was recorded many times. The gene calls are TRBV5-1 and TRBJ2-7; a possible D gene is TRBD2 (5 bases). The CDR3 consists of 15 residues. Deletions cut 0 bases from V and 0 bases from J, with 10 bases between. Looked up from germline, CDR1 is SGHRS and CDR2 is YFSETQ. The CDR3 bases are TGCGCCAGCAGCTTGGAGTCGGGGAGCTCCTACGAGCAGTACTTC. It translates to CASSLESGSSYEQYF.

This sequence joins TRBV5-5 and TRBJ1-4; D unresolved. The CDR3 contains 15 residues. The germline CDR1 and CDR2 sequences are SGHKS and YYEKEE (reference sequence). The V and J ends lost 4 bases and 2 bases respectively, with 12 bases between them. The CDR3 spells CASSTYRETNEKLFF. CDR3 nucleotides: TGTGCCAGCAGCACCTACCGGGAGACTAATGAAAAACTGTTTTTT.

A few counts support this clonotype. V gene TRBV2 combines with J gene TRBJ2-1; 7 bases are shared with TRBD1. Germline V gene lookup returns CDR1 SNHLY and CDR2 FYNNEI. The CDR3 loop spans 13 amino acids. With 6 bases clipped from V and 8 bases from J, the junction kept 7 bases outside the gene matches. For the CDR3, the DNA is TGTGCCAGCAGGTCTAACAGGGGTCATGAGCAGTTCTTC. Protein: CASRSNRGHEQFF.

This clonotype appeared a single time. The chain has TRBV6-2 or TRBV6-3 and TRBJ2-1; 12 nucleotides line up with TRBD2. The trim removed 8 bases at V and 5 bases at J, leaving 4 bases unmatched. Germline CDR1 and CDR2: MNHEY and SVGEGT. The CDR3 loop spans 14 amino acids. This CDR3 reads CASGTSGGNNEQFF. The DNA for the CDR3 is TGTGCCAGCGGAACTAGCGGGGGGAACAATGAGCAGTTCTTC.

Only a few counts were recorded for this clonotype. This chain uses TRBV29-1 with TRBJ2-7; TRBD1 matches 10 bases. The V gene end was trimmed by 3 bases and the J gene end by 4 bases; junction bases not matched to a gene: 3. The germline CDR1 and CDR2 sequences are SQVTM and ANQGSEA. This CDR3 contains 13 residues. The chain's CDR3 is CSVETGGGYEQYF. The CDR3 bases are TGCAGCGTTGAGACAGGGGGCGGGTACGAGCAGTACTTC.

This clonotype was counted between two and nine times. The CDR3 sequence is CASSLGIDYNEQFF. CDR3 DNA sequence: TGTGCCAGCAGCTTAGGCATAGACTACAATGAGCAGTTCTTC. The chain combines TRBV7-9 with TRBJ2-1; no definite D call. The CDR3 extends over 14 amino acids. V was pared by 1 base and J by 3 bases, with 7 bases between. Germline values: CDR1 SEHNR, CDR2 FQNEAQ (reference sequence).

On this clonotype itself: One end of the junction fails to match germline, which may point to a read error. The rearrangement uses TRBV3-1 and TRBJ1-1, with D possibly being TRBD1 (5 bases). The germline V gene has CDR1 LGHDT and CDR2 YNNKEL (reference sequence). The CDR3 totals 16 residues. The CDR3 DNA reads TGTGCCAGCAGCCAAGATGGGGCCGTAATGAACACCGAAGCTTTCTTT. This translates into CASSQDGAVMNTEAFF.

This clonotype was counted between two and nine times. V gene TRBV9 combines with J gene TRBJ2-1, with 7 bases matching TRBD2. The CDR3 totals 17 residues. Germline trimming cut 0 bases from V and 0 bases from J; bases unmatched to any gene: 6. The germline CDR1 and CDR2 sequences are SGDLS and YYNGEE. The CDR3 bases are TGTGCCAGCAGCGTAGGACACGGGACTAACTCCTACAATGAGCAGTTCTTC. This gives the protein CASSVGHGTNSYNEQFF.

This chain links TRBV9 with TRBJ1-2, with D hard to call. The CDR3 loop spans 14 amino acids. Trimming shortened V by 0 bases and J by 6 bases, and 12 bases separated the two germline ends. The V gene's germline CDR1 is SGDLS and CDR2 YYNGEE. CDR3 residues: CASSVVGWGNGYTF. DNA of the CDR3: TGTGCCAGCAGCGTAGTGGGTTGGGGTAATGGCTACACCTTC.

The V and J genes are TRBV20-1 and TRBJ2-5, with D tentatively TRBD1 (5 bases). Germline CDR1 is DFQATT and CDR2 is SNEGSKA (reference sequence). The CDR3 totals 12 residues. Trimming pared 7 bases from V and 11 bases from J, leaving 20 bases between. CDR3 amino acids: CSEGVLYNEQYF. In nucleotides, the CDR3 is TGCAGTGAAGGGGTCCTCTACAATGAGCAGTACTTC.

CDR3 region: CSASIAGRTDTQYF. CDR3 in DNA: TGCAGTGCTAGTATAGCGGGACGCACAGATACGCAGTATTTT. The genes are TRBV20-1 and TRBJ2-3, with TRBD2 matching 8 bases. This CDR3 spans 14 amino acids. CDR1 DFQATT and CDR2 SNEGSKA come from the germline V gene (reference sequence). V lost 3 bases to trimming and J lost 1 base; unmatched junction nucleotides: 3.

The chain recombines TRBV24-1 with TRBJ2-3; 7 nucleotides line up with TRBD2. V shed 4 bases, J shed 4 bases, and the junction held 4 bases outside the gene matches. This CDR3 is 14 amino acids long. Per germline, CDR1 KGHDR and CDR2 SFDVKD. The CDR3 nucleotides are TGTGCCACCAGTGAGGCCGCGGGGGCAGATACGCAGTATTTT. Residues: CATSEAAGADTQYF.

Turning to this clonotype: At one boundary the junction diverges from the germline segment, which might be a read error. This chain connects TRBV12-3 or TRBV12-4 to TRBJ2-7, with D possibly matching TRBD2 (6 bases). CDR3 length: 13 amino acids. The CDR3 DNA follows: TGTGCCTGCAGTCGGGACTCCTCCTACGAGCAGTACTTC. Protein sequence: CACSRDSSYEQYF.